The 17 T cell receptor beta chains presented below share a single source sample, sequenced in a study of response to subunit inactivated influenza vaccine. One entry per CDR3 protein results from TCRdb running MiXCR on the RT-PCR reads. The sample records under 750,000 distinct CDR3 sequences, approximately 12% being singletons. Sequences were derived from PBMCs from blood, sampled on the day of vaccination. These receptors were obtained from a man aged 45-65 years who received an inactivated influenza vaccine.

In this sample, this clonotype turned up many times. The chain is built from TRBV5-1 and TRBJ2-1, with 7 positions matching TRBD2. Unmatched junction bases numbered 4, after V lost 0 bases and J lost 1 base. From germline, CDR1 is SGHRS and CDR2 YFSETQ. The CDR3 has 16 residues. DNA of the CDR3: TGCGCCAGCAGCTTGGCGGCGGGAGCTTCCTACAATGAGCAGTTCTTC. Translated, it gives CASSLAAGASYNEQFF.

This clonotype was observed a few times. The chain uses TRBV7-8 and TRBJ2-3, with TRBD1 identical over 9 bases. CDR3 length: 16 amino acids. Losses at the gene ends were 4 bases for V and 0 bases for J; bases not matched to a gene: 5. CDR1 is SGHVS and CDR2 is FQNEAQ in the germline V gene. The CDR3 region has the DNA TGTGCCAGCAGCTCGGACAGGGGCGCTAGCACAGATACGCAGTATTTT. It specifies CASSSDRGASTDTQYF.

The rearrangement joins TRBV3-1 to TRBJ1-2; the D is unclear. From germline, CDR1 is LGHDT and CDR2 YNNKEL (reference sequence). V was clipped by 1 base and J by 2 bases, with 5 bases between them. This CDR3 region has 13 residues. CDR3 DNA: TGTGCCAGCAGCCAAGCACAAAACTATGGCTACACCTTC. This translates into CASSQAQNYGYTF.

This clonotype has more than one count but fewer than ten. The chain links TRBV29-1 to TRBJ2-1, with 8 nucleotides matching TRBD1. V dropped 1 base and J dropped 4; count of bases not matched to a gene: 9. The CDR3 is 16 residues long. Germline CDR1 and CDR2: SQVTM and ANQGSEA. The CDR3 region has the DNA TGCAGCGTTGAAGGCGGGCAGGGGGCTAGGTACAATGAGCAGTTCTTC. It codes for CSVEGGQGARYNEQFF.

The CDR3 protein is CSARGVGQTYNSPLHF. CDR3 bases: TGCAGTGCTAGAGGGGTGGGGCAGACCTATAATTCACCCCTCCACTTT. The chain has TRBV20-1 and TRBJ1-6, with D possibly being TRBD1 (5 bases). V lost 1 base, J lost 2 bases, and 12 bases lay in between. The CDR3 totals 16 residues. Germline CDR1 reads DFQATT; CDR2 reads SNEGSKA (reference sequence).

The chain links TRBV19 to TRBJ1-5; D is unresolved. Germline V CDR1 and CDR2: LNHDA, SQIVND (reference sequence). CDR3 length equals 15 residues. Trimming pared 0 bases from V and 7 bases from J, leaving 13 bases between. The CDR3 reads CASSIEIAGRQPQHF. CDR3 coding DNA: TGTGCCAGTAGTATAGAGATAGCAGGCAGACAGCCCCAGCATTTT.

This clonotype was observed at least ten times. This chain links TRBV12-3 or TRBV12-4 with TRBJ2-1; D possibly corresponds to TRBD2 (6 bases). The CDR3 extends over 13 amino acids. Trimming removed 6 bases from V and 8 bases from J, with 14 bases in between. As DNA, the CDR3 is TGTGCCAGCAGGGGGGGAGCCCCGGATGAGCAGTTCTTC. The encoded protein is CASRGGAPDEQFF.

The table lists this clonotype with a few counts. This chain joins TRBV7-2 and TRBJ2-7; D is undetermined. This CDR3 spans 16 amino acids. V lost 2 bases to trimming and J lost 4 bases, with 18 bases between them. Per germline, CDR1 SGHTA and CDR2 FQGNSA. The CDR3 is CASSLFITDRTYEQYF. The CDR3 nucleotides read TGTGCCAGCAGCTTATTTATTACAGATAGGACGTACGAGCAGTACTTC.

This clonotype was recorded at least ten times. The gene calls are TRBV12-3 or TRBV12-4 and TRBJ2-1, with D unresolved. This CDR3 region has 12 residues. The V end lost 2 bases, the J end lost 7 bases, and 6 bases lay between the germline ends. CDR3 nucleotides: TGTGCCAGCAGTTTATCCATTAATGAGCAGTTCTTC. Residues: CASSLSINEQFF.

There are many counts of this clonotype. This sequence joins TRBV18 and TRBJ2-7; 8 bases are a match to TRBD1. Germline V gene data show CDR1 as KGHSH and CDR2 as LQKENI. The ends lost 5 bases at V and 0 bases at J; junction bases unmatched: 9. The CDR3 has 16 amino acids. In DNA form, the CDR3 reads TGTGCCAGCTCAACAATTCCGGGACAGGTCTCCTACGAGCAGTACTTC. Protein: CASSTIPGQVSYEQYF.

The chain couples TRBV11-3 to TRBJ1-1, with D perhaps matching TRBD1 (5 bases). Germline V CDR1 and CDR2: SGHNT, YENEEA. The germline V and J ends were trimmed by 4 bases and 0 bases, with 9 bases remaining between them. This CDR3 has 14 residues. CDR3 region: CASSSGHLNTEAFF. The CDR3 DNA reads TGTGCCAGCAGCTCTGGACACCTGAACACTGAAGCTTTCTTT. The entire variable domain, with the rest obtained from reference TRBV11-3 and TRBJ1-1, is as follows: EAGVVQSPRYKIIEKKQPVAFWCNPISGHNTLYWYLQNLGQGPELLIRYENEEAVDDSQLPKDRFSAERLKGVDSTLKIQPAELGDSAVYLCASSSGHLNTEAFFGQGTRLTVV.

This clonotype was recorded at least ten times. The chain joins TRBV11-2 to TRBJ1-2; a weak D match, TRBD1 (5 bases). V was cut by 0 bases and J by 4 bases, with 9 bases left in between. This CDR3 spans 14 amino acids. The germline CDR1 and CDR2 sequences are SGHAT and FQNNGV. The CDR3 DNA reads TGTGCCAGCAGCTTAGATCCCGGGACCTATGGCTACACCTTC. It is translated as CASSLDPGTYGYTF.

The chain carries TRBV6-2 or TRBV6-3 and TRBJ1-5, with 7 positions matching TRBD1. With V trimmed by 6 bases and J by 4 bases, 6 bases remained unmatched. The CDR3 spans 14 residues. The V gene's germline CDR1 is MNHEY and CDR2 SVGEGT. The CDR3 sequence is CASRWPGQNQPQHF. As DNA, the CDR3 is TGTGCCAGCAGGTGGCCGGGACAGAATCAGCCCCAGCATTTT.

The chain couples TRBV10-2 to TRBJ1-2; 7 bases align to TRBD1. V dropped 4 bases and J dropped 5; count of bases not matched to a gene: 13. The CDR3 contains 16 residues. Germline CDR1 and CDR2: WSHSY and SAAADI. CDR3 amino acids: CASSAPQGLGTYGYTF. The CDR3 DNA sequence: TGCGCCAGCAGTGCACCACAGGGGCTGGGAACGTATGGCTACACCTTC.

This clonotype was counted many times. The chain links TRBV29-1 to TRBJ1-4; tentatively, D is TRBD1 (6 bases). This CDR3 has 12 residues. V dropped 5 bases and J dropped 6 bases, with 10 bases sitting between them. CDR1 is SQVTM and CDR2 is ANQGSEA in the germline V gene. CDR3 DNA sequence: TGCAGCGTTCAACAGGGCTATGAAAAACTGTTTTTT. This encodes CSVQQGYEKLFF.

There are a few counts of this clonotype. The J gene is TRBJ1-3, the V gene TRBV15; D unclear. Trimming removed 0 bases from V and 0 bases from J, with 12 bases in between. Germline CDR1 LNHNV, CDR2 YYDKDF (reference sequence). This CDR3 contains 17 residues. This chain's CDR3 is CATSRDRSGTSGNTIYF. CDR3 coding DNA: TGTGCCACCAGCAGAGATCGCTCCGGAACCTCTGGAAACACCATATATTTT.

The chain employs TRBV18 and TRBJ2-3; 16 nucleotides align to TRBD2. CDR3 length equals 18 residues. Trimming removed 3 bases from V and 6 bases from J; junction bases left unmatched: 9. Germline lookup yields CDR1 KGHSH and CDR2 LQKENI. The CDR3 bases are TGTGCCAGCTCACCGGGACTAGCGGGAGGGCCATCGCGGGATACGCAGTATTTT. Translation: CASSPGLAGGPSRDTQYF.